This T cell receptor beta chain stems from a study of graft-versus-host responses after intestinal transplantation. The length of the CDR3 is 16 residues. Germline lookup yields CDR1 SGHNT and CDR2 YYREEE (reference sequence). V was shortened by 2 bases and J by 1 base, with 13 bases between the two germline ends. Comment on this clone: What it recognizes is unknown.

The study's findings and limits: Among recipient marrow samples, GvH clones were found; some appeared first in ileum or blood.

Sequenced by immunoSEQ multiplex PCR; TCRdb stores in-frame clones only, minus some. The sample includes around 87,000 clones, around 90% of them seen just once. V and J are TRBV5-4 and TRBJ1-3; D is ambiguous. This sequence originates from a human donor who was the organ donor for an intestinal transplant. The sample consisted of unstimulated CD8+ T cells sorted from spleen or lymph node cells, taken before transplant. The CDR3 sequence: CASSFTGIGSGNTIYF. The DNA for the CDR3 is TGTGCCAGCAGCTTTACGGGGATTGGTTCTGGAAACACCATATATTTT.